Each of the 23 T cell receptor beta chains below was sequenced from the same sample in a study of blood T cell repertoires in COVID-19. The assay was immunoSEQ multiplex PCR, and TCRdb's table has in-frame clones only and misses some. This table has 250,000 or so clones, 88% appearing once. Sequencing was done on a sample of PBMCs or T cells enriched from blood (not recorded which). The receptors were gathered from a woman between 40 and 55 years old who had been exposed to COVID-19.

The V gene is TRBV28, the J gene TRBJ1-2; weak D call: TRBD1 (5 bases). Germline V gene sequence: CDR1 MDHEN, CDR2 SYDVKM. CDR3 size: 15 residues. Trimming pared 3 bases from V and 0 bases from J, leaving 11 bases between. CDR3 DNA: TGTGCCAGCAGTTTGGGGGGGACCACTAACTATGGCTACACCTTC. Residues: CASSLGGTTNYGYTF.

The chain links TRBV7-3 to TRBJ1-2; D is uncertain. The germline V and J ends were trimmed by 3 bases and 2 bases, with 13 bases remaining between them. Germline values: CDR1 SGHTA, CDR2 FQGTGA. The CDR3 totals 15 residues. Here the CDR3 DNA reads TGTGCCAGCAGCTTGACCGGAGGCAGGAACTATGGCTACACCTTC. It is translated as CASSLTGGRNYGYTF.

This chain joins TRBV15 and TRBJ1-3, with TRBD1 as a possible D gene (5 bases). Germline V gene data show CDR1 as LNHNV and CDR2 as YYDKDF (reference sequence). V was cut by 4 bases and J by 2 bases, with 15 bases left in between. This CDR3 has 16 residues. DNA for the CDR3: TGTGCCACCAGCACCCGCGGGGGGTTCGCTGGAAACACCATATATTTT. Amino acids: CATSTRGGFAGNTIYF.

The chain couples TRBV15 to TRBJ2-1; perhaps TRBD2 as D (6 bases). Germline values: CDR1 LNHNV, CDR2 YYDKDF (reference sequence). Trimming took 5 bases from V and 4 from J, leaving 9 bases between them. CDR3 length: 13 residues. The CDR3 DNA is TGTGCCACCAGCCCCGGGGGTTACAATGAGCAGTTCTTC. This translates into CATSPGGYNEQFF. The full variable domain, in which reference TRBV15 and TRBJ2-1 provide the parts outside the CDR3, is DAMVIQNPRYQVTQFGKPVTLSCSQTLNHNVMYWYQQKSSQAPKLLFHYYDKDFNNEADTPDNFQSRRPNTSFCFLDIRSPGLGDTAMYLCATSPGGYNEQFFGPGTRLTVL.

V usage is TRBV10-3 and J usage is TRBJ2-3; possible D gene TRBD2, 6 bases. There are 15 residues in the CDR3. Germline V gene sequence: CDR1 ENHRY, CDR2 SYGVKD. The V and J ends lost 4 bases and 1 base respectively, with 12 bases between them. The CDR3 nucleotides read TGTGCCATCAGTGTAATGTCGGGGGGCACAGATACGCAGTATTTT. This encodes CAISVMSGGTDTQYF.

CDR3 nucleotide sequence: TGTGCCAGCAGTCGTAGCGGGTACAATGAGCAGTTCTTC. Its protein is CASSRSGYNEQFF. This sequence joins TRBV12-3 or TRBV12-4 and TRBJ2-1, with 7 nucleotides matching TRBD2. The CDR3 sequence is 13 residues long. V gave up 5 bases and J gave up 4 bases; unmatched junction bases: 2.

The chain carries TRBV30 and TRBJ2-3; D is unresolved. V lost 0 bases and J 6 bases, leaving 7 bases between the germline ends. From germline, CDR1 is GTSNPN and CDR2 SVGIG (reference sequence). The CDR3 runs to 12 residues. CDR3 in amino acids: CAWSVGPDTQYF. DNA for the CDR3: TGTGCCTGGAGTGTTGGGCCGGATACGCAGTATTTT.

The chain is built from TRBV4-3 and TRBJ2-1, with TRBD1 matching over 9 bases. This CDR3 is 15 amino acids long. The V gene end was trimmed by 5 bases and the J gene end by 8 bases; junction bases not matched to a gene: 10. Germline values: CDR1 LGHNA, CDR2 YSLEER. The CDR3 sequence is CASSTRDREVDEQFF. The CDR3 nucleotides read TGCGCCAGCAGCACTCGGGACAGGGAAGTCGATGAGCAGTTCTTC.

This rearrangement joins TRBV6-2 or TRBV6-3 to TRBJ1-2; 8 bases map to TRBD1. Germline V lookup: CDR1 MNHEY, CDR2 SVGEGT. The ends lost 2 bases at V and 7 bases at J; junction bases unmatched: 12. This CDR3 spans 16 amino acids. The CDR3 protein is CASSYPPQGADPGYTF. CDR3 in DNA: TGTGCCAGCAGTTACCCGCCTCAGGGGGCAGATCCTGGCTACACCTTC.

The chain recombines TRBV6-5 with TRBJ1-1; D may be TRBD1 (6 bases). There are 16 residues in the CDR3. V lost 0 bases and J lost 4, with 15 bases in between. In germline, CDR1 is MNHEY, CDR2 SVGAGI. CDR3 sequence reads: CASSYSTGRGVTEAFF. As DNA, the CDR3 is TGTGCCAGCAGTTACTCAACAGGGCGTGGTGTCACTGAAGCTTTCTTT.

The chain employs TRBV29-1 and TRBJ1-5; unclear D gene. CDR3 length equals 14 residues. V lost 4 bases, J lost 0 bases, and 10 bases lay in between. CDR1 is SQVTM and CDR2 is ANQGSEA in the germline V gene. The CDR3 DNA follows: TGCAGCGTTGCGGCCGACTATAGCAATCAGCCCCAGCATTTT. Translating gives CSVAADYSNQPQHF.

The chain couples TRBV28 to TRBJ2-1, with TRBD1 matching over 11 bases. CDR3 length: 15 residues. Trimming removed 4 bases from V and 5 bases from J; junction bases left unmatched: 4. Germline lookup yields CDR1 MDHEN and CDR2 SYDVKM. The CDR3 protein is CASSSGGQGDNEQFF. The CDR3 DNA reads TGTGCCAGCAGTTCAGGGGGACAGGGGGACAATGAGCAGTTCTTC.

This chain's CDR3 is CASSQLLRDYGYTF. CDR3 in DNA: TGTGCCAGCAGCCAACTTCTCAGGGACTATGGCTACACCTTC. The chain uses TRBV5-6 and TRBJ1-2; D is perhaps TRBD1 (5 bases). Between the trimmed V and J ends, which lost 4 bases and 3 bases, there was a span of 13 bases. In germline, CDR1 is SGHDT, CDR2 YYEEEE. The CDR3 sequence is 14 residues long.

The chain recombines TRBV25-1 with TRBJ1-1; 9 nucleotides align to TRBD1. CDR1 MGHDK and CDR2 SYGVNS come from the germline V gene. The CDR3 covers 14 residues. J gave up 5 bases and V 3 bases, and 4 bases lay outside the gene matches. This chain's CDR3 is CASSERQGGTEAFF. The CDR3 DNA follows: TGTGCCAGCAGTGAGAGACAGGGGGGAACTGAAGCTTTCTTT. Variable domain in full (rest from reference TRBV25-1 and TRBJ1-1): EADIYQTPRYLVIGTGKKITLECSQTMGHDKMYWYQQDPGMELHLIHYSYGVNSTEKGDLSSESTVSRIRTEHFPLTLESARPSHTSQYLCASSERQGGTEAFFGQGTRLTVV.

The CDR3 DNA sequence: TGTGCCAGTAGTATTAGGACAGGGGGCTATGGCTACACCTTC. This translates into CASSIRTGGYGYTF. J is TRBJ1-2 and V is TRBV19, with 10 bases aligning to TRBD1. Per germline, CDR1 LNHDA and CDR2 SQIVND (reference sequence). V lost 3 bases to trimming and J lost 4 bases; unmatched junction nucleotides: 2. This CDR3 contains 14 residues.

This chain connects TRBV7-9 to TRBJ1-1; D call uncertain. V was shortened by 3 bases and J by 8 bases, with 16 bases between the two germline ends. CDR3 length equals 14 residues. Per the germline V gene, CDR1 is SEHNR and CDR2 is FQNEAQ (reference sequence). The CDR3 DNA reads TGTGCCAGCAGCTTTGGAGACGTAGGCCAAGAAGCTTTCTTT. Translated: CASSFGDVGQEAFF.

The rearrangement links TRBV11-3 to TRBJ1-4; D may be TRBD1 (6 bases). This CDR3 has 15 residues. V lost 0 bases, J lost 5 bases, and 10 bases lay in between. Germline assignment: CDR1 SGHNT and CDR2 YENEEA. The CDR3 coding sequence is TGTGCCAGCAGCTTAGATCGGACAGTAAATGAAAAACTGTTTTTT. This codes for CASSLDRTVNEKLFF. Complete variable domain (other parts from reference TRBV11-3 and TRBJ1-4): EAGVVQSPRYKIIEKKQPVAFWCNPISGHNTLYWYLQNLGQGPELLIRYENEEAVDDSQLPKDRFSAERLKGVDSTLKIQPAELGDSAVYLCASSLDRTVNEKLFFGSGTQLSVL.

This clone was detected a few times. The CDR3 nucleotides are TGCGCCAGCAGCTTACAGGGGGCCTACTACGAGCAGTACTTC. This translates into CASSLQGAYYEQYF. The V and J genes are TRBV5-1 and TRBJ2-7; 9 bases are shared with TRBD1. This CDR3 has 14 amino acids. CDR1 and CDR2 (germline): SGHRS, YFSETQ. The trim removed 2 bases at V and 3 bases at J, leaving 3 bases unmatched.

The rearrangement uses TRBV19 and TRBJ1-6; D call uncertain. The CDR3 loop spans 14 amino acids. Germline V lookup: CDR1 LNHDA, CDR2 SQIVND (reference sequence). V dropped 3 bases and J dropped 7 bases, with 10 bases sitting between them. The CDR3 loop reads CASSMRPGNSPLHF. The CDR3 DNA reads as TGTGCCAGTAGTATGAGACCGGGGAATTCACCCCTCCACTTT. Full variable domain (missing parts from reference TRBV19 and TRBJ1-6): DGGITQSPKYLFRKEGQNVTLSCEQNLNHDAMYWYRQDPGQGLRLIYYSQIVNDFQKGDIAEGYSVSREKKESFPLTVTSAQKNPTAFYLCASSMRPGNSPLHFGNGTRLTVT.

The rearrangement uses TRBV4-3 and TRBJ1-5, with TRBD1 as a possible D gene (5 bases). Germline V gives CDR1 LGHNA, CDR2 YSLEER. The CDR3 consists of 15 residues. Trimming took off 0 bases at V and 9 bases at J, with 15 bases between the two ends. CDR3 DNA sequence: TGCGCCAGCAGCCAAGATTTGGGGGGGGTGGGGCCCCAGCATTTT. It is translated as CASSQDLGGVGPQHF.

This rearrangement joins TRBV7-8 to TRBJ2-2; 9 bases agree with TRBD2. Germline lookup yields CDR1 SGHVS and CDR2 FQNEAQ. The trim removed 5 bases at V and 5 bases at J, leaving 12 bases unmatched. The CDR3 is made up of 17 amino acids. CDR3 DNA sequence: TGTGCCAGCAGCCAATATACGAGACTAGCGGATACCGGGGAGCTGTTTTTT. Residues: CASSQYTRLADTGELFF.

The V gene is TRBV28, the J gene TRBJ1-1; TRBD1 might be the D (5 bases). Trimming removed 7 bases from V and 1 base from J, with 22 bases in between. The CDR3 loop spans 17 amino acids. CDR1 is MDHEN, CDR2 SYDVKM, per germline. The CDR3 is CASILSPGGVGNTEAFF. In nucleotides, the CDR3 is TGTGCCAGCATTCTATCTCCTGGGGGGGTTGGGAACACTGAAGCTTTCTTT. The complete variable domain, with remaining parts taken from reference TRBV28 and TRBJ1-1, reads DVKVTQSSRYLVKRTGEKVFLECVQDMDHENMFWYRQDPGLGLRLIYFSYDVKMKEKGDIPEGYSVSREKKERFSLILESASTNQTSMYLCASILSPGGVGNTEAFFGQGTRLTVV.

The J gene is TRBJ1-1, the V gene TRBV6-5; 8 positions match TRBD1. J lost 4 bases, V lost 6 bases, and 4 bases had no gene match. The CDR3 sequence is 13 residues long. Germline CDR1 MNHEY, CDR2 SVGAGI. The CDR3 loop is CASRNTGGTEAFF. CDR3 DNA: TGTGCCAGCAGGAACACAGGGGGCACTGAAGCTTTCTTT.